This passage covers 10 T cell receptor beta chains from one sample sequenced in a study of PD-L1 blockade in urothelial cancer. Specified time point: peripheral blood 6 weeks after treatment start. Profiling relied on immunoSEQ multiplex PCR, and the TCRdb table lists in-frame clones only, not all of them. Among 95,000 to 150,000 clones listed, about 83% were seen once. The source material was PBMCs, sampled around atezolizumab (anti-PD-L1) treatment. These receptors all come from a man aged 45 to 65 with urothelial cancer.

The CDR3 DNA reads as TGTGCCAGCAGCTCCGGACAGGGTGCGCCTGGGGCCAACGTCCTGACTTTC. Amino acids: CASSSGQGAPGANVLTF. The chain links TRBV11-1 to TRBJ2-6; 8 bases are a match to TRBD1. The germline V gene has CDR1 SGHAT and CDR2 FQDESV (reference sequence). The CDR3 sequence is 17 residues long. J was trimmed by 2 bases and V by 4 bases; bases with no gene match: 7.

The chain has TRBV6-5 and TRBJ2-5, with D tentatively TRBD2 (5 bases). CDR1 and CDR2 from the germline V gene are MNHEY and SVGAGI. The CDR3 runs 15 residues. The V end lost 0 bases, the J end lost 5 bases, and 13 bases lay between the germline ends. The CDR3 region is CASSYSTLAAETQYF. The CDR3 nucleotides read TGTGCCAGCAGTTACTCGACTCTAGCTGCGGAGACCCAGTACTTC.

This chain links TRBV19 with TRBJ2-7; maybe TRBD1 (6 bases). CDR1 is LNHDA and CDR2 is SQIVND in the germline V gene (reference sequence). The CDR3 has 15 residues. The V end lost 2 bases, the J end lost 3 bases, and 14 bases lay between the germline ends. CDR3 bases: TGTGCCAGTAGTATAAAACCGGGACATATCTACGAGCAGTACTTC. This codes for CASSIKPGHIYEQYF.

V gene TRBV28 combines with J gene TRBJ1-4, with D unclear. V gave up 5 bases and J gave up 8 bases, with 9 bases separating them. The CDR3 has 12 amino acids. In germline, CDR1 is MDHEN, CDR2 SYDVKM. CDR3 loop: CASSISNEKLFF. The CDR3 DNA reads as TGTGCCAGCAGTATTAGTAACGAAAAACTGTTTTTT. Full variable domain (outside the CDR3, taken from reference TRBV28 and TRBJ1-4): DVKVTQSSRYLVKRTGEKVFLECVQDMDHENMFWYRQDPGLGLRLIYFSYDVKMKEKGDIPEGYSVSREKKERFSLILESASTNQTSMYLCASSISNEKLFFGSGTQLSVL.

The chain couples TRBV18 to TRBJ1-2; no definite D call. The length of the CDR3 is 14 residues. The germline V gene has CDR1 KGHSH and CDR2 LQKENI. Trimming cost V 3 bases and J 4 bases, with 12 bases left between them. The CDR3 coding sequence is TGTGCCAGCTCACCCCAGGAGGGCGGCTATGGCTACACCTTC. Translated, it gives CASSPQEGGYGYTF. Based on the CDR3 plus reference TRBV18 and TRBJ1-2, the full variable domain is NAGVMQNPRHLVRRRGQEARLRCSPMKGHSHVYWYRQLPEEGLKFMVYLQKENIIDESGMPKERFSAEFPKEGPSILRIQQVVRGDSAAYFCASSPQEGGYGYTFGSGTRLTVV.

The chain employs TRBV2 and TRBJ2-7; weak D call: TRBD1 (5 bases). CDR3 size: 12 residues. Trimming removed 6 bases at V and 4 bases at J, with 10 bases between. Germline values: CDR1 SNHLY, CDR2 FYNNEI. CDR3 sequence reads: CASSAQGYEQYF. The CDR3 bases are TGTGCCAGCAGCGCCCAGGGTTACGAGCAGTACTTC.

Note on this clone: This is likely a read error, given that the CDR3 carries no conserved phenylalanine or tryptophan at its end. The limits of the CDR3 on the DNA are not certain, so only TCRdb's listed CDR3 is given. This chain links TRBV7-8 with TRBJ1-2. The germline CDR1 and CDR2 sequences are SGHVS and FQNEAQ. The CDR3 length is 12 residues, termini included. The CDR3 is CASSLGGGDKVV.

The rearrangement uses TRBV28 and TRBJ2-5; the D is unclear. The V gene lost 6 bases and the J gene lost 7 bases, with 15 bases spanning the gap. The CDR3 has 13 amino acids. Germline assignment: CDR1 MDHEN and CDR2 SYDVKM. CDR3 protein: CASSPPLGGTQYF. The CDR3 bases are TGTGCCAGCAGCCCGCCCCTCGGCGGGACCCAGTACTTC. The full variable domain, completed using reference TRBV28 and TRBJ2-5, is DVKVTQSSRYLVKRTGEKVFLECVQDMDHENMFWYRQDPGLGLRLIYFSYDVKMKEKGDIPEGYSVSREKKERFSLILESASTNQTSMYLCASSPPLGGTQYFGPGTRLLVL.

The rearrangement links TRBV12-5 to TRBJ2-1; 10 nucleotides align to TRBD1. This CDR3 comprises 16 residues. CDR1 is LGHNT, CDR2 FRNRAP, per germline. Germline trimming cut 1 base from V and 8 bases from J; bases unmatched to any gene: 8. In DNA form, the CDR3 reads TGTGCTAGTGGTTTGGGGACAGGGGGAGGAGGGGATGAGCAGTTCTTC. Translated, it gives CASGLGTGGGGDEQFF.

The chain recombines TRBV18 with TRBJ2-5; 13 nucleotides agree with TRBD2. Germline assignment: CDR1 KGHSH and CDR2 LQKENI. The ends lost 3 bases at V and 5 bases at J; junction bases unmatched: 12. The CDR3 sequence is 18 residues long. CDR3 protein: CASSPQGAGLAGVETQYF. The CDR3 DNA follows: TGTGCCAGCTCACCGCAGGGGGCTGGACTAGCGGGAGTGGAGACCCAGTACTTC. The full variable domain, rest sourced from reference TRBV18 and TRBJ2-5, is NAGVMQNPRHLVRRRGQEARLRCSPMKGHSHVYWYRQLPEEGLKFMVYLQKENIIDESGMPKERFSAEFPKEGPSILRIQQVVRGDSAAYFCASSPQGAGLAGVETQYFGPGTRLLVL.